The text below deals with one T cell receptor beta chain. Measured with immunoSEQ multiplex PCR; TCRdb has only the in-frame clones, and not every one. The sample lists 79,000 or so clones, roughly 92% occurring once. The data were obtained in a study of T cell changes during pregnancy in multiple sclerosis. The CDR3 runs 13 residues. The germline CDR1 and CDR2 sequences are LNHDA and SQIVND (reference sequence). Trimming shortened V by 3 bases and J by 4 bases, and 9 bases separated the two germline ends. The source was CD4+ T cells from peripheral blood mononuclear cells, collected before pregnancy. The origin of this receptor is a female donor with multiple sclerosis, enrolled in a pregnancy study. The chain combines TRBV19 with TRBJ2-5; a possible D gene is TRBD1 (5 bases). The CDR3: CASSMVRGETQYF. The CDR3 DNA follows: TGTGCCAGTAGTATGGTAAGGGGAGAGACCCAGTACTTC.